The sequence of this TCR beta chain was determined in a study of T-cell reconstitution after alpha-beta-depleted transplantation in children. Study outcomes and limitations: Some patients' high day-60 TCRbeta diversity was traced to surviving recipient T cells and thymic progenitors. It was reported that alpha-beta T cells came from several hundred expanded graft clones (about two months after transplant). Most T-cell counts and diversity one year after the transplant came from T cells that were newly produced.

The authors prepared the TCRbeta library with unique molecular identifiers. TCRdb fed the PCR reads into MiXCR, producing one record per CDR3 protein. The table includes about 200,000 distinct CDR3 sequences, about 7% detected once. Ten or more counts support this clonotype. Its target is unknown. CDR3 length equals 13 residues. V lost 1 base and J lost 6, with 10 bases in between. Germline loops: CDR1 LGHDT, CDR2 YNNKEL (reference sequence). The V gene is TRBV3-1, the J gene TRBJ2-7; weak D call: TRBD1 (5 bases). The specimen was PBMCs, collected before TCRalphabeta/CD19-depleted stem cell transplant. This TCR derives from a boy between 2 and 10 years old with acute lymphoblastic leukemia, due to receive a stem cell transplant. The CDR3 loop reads CASSQGGHGEQYF. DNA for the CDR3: TGTGCCAGCAGCCAAGGGGGCCACGGCGAGCAGTACTTC.